This T cell receptor (beta chain) was found in a study of T cell responses to AZD1222 COVID-19 vaccine. About this clone: No antigen is known for it. The junction does not match germline at one end; this may be a read error.

Germline V gene sequence: CDR1 SNHLY, CDR2 FYNNEI. CDR3 size: 13 residues. Study findings and constraints: Baseline serostatus was positive in only a handful of AZD1222 recipients.

The protocol was immunoSEQ multiplex PCR, while the TCRdb copy is restricted to in-frame clones and leaves out a portion. This sample has roughly 120,000 clones, with approximately 85% found just once. This receptor was taken from an adult in good health. The V and J genes are TRBV2 and TRBJ2-5; 8 bases agree with TRBD2. The sequenced sample was peripheral blood, obtained on day 0 of AZD1222 vaccination. Here the CDR3 reads CASSPGGGGPPHF. CDR3 sequence (DNA): TGTGCCAGCAGTCCCGGGGGGGGCGGGCCTCCGCACTTC.